The TCR beta chain described here comes from a study of blood T cell repertoires in COVID-19. Turning to the study itself: Specimens from acute and convalescent COVID-19 originated in the United States, Italy and Spain. PBMCs, B-cell-depleted T cells, or T cells were the source of the cDNA or gDNA that made up the material.

This clone appeared a few times. The CDR3 is 13 residues long. V was trimmed by 5 bases and J by 3 bases, leaving 8 bases between them. In the original workflow: Using reference gene primer amplification, nucleated cell counts were estimated. TCRdb's copy holds only in-frame clones and misses some; the assay was immunoSEQ multiplex PCR. The V and J calls and the clone size are those of that table, but D and trimming were determined from the DNA. Found here are 60,000 or so clones, about 83% of them singletons; the top ten hold about 25%. Sequencing was done on a sample of peripheral blood. The chain joins TRBV12-3 or TRBV12-4 to TRBJ1-5; D is uncertain. This sequence was found in a human donor in a cohort sampled during active COVID-19. This chain's CDR3 is CASSRDSNQPQHF. The CDR3 DNA reads as TGTGCCAGCAGTCGGGATTCCAATCAGCCCCAGCATTTT.